This TCR beta chain was retrieved from a study of blood T cell repertoires in COVID-19. This clone was seen a handful of times. Libraries were prepared by immunoSEQ multiplex PCR; TCRdb keeps only in-frame clonotypes and omits some of them. The table has 90,000 to 140,000 clones, 81% seen once; the top ten hold roughly 37%. The CDR3 runs to 13 residues. Trimming took off 1 base at V and 5 bases at J, with 6 bases between the two ends. Germline assignment: CDR1 LNHNV and CDR2 YYDKDF (reference sequence). The sequenced sample consisted of peripheral blood. The receptor's source is an elderly man with acute or convalescent COVID-19. This chain connects TRBV15 to TRBJ2-1, with D uncertain. CDR3 loop: CATSRGLDNEQFF. As DNA, the CDR3 is TGTGCCACCAGCAGAGGTCTAGACAATGAGCAGTTCTTC.